The 30 T cell receptor beta chains given below trace back to one sample, sequenced in a study of shared clonotypes between healthy human individuals. Sequencing was performed with immunoSEQ multiplex PCR; in TCRdb, only in-frame clones are kept and a portion is missing. Counted here are a few million clones, 80% to 95% occurring once; the ten biggest clones make up around 1.7%. Naive CD8 isolation took CD45RO-negative cells positively selected for CCR7 and excluded terminally differentiated effector memory CD45RA+ cells. Specimen: naive CD8+ T cells from PBMCs. These receptors all stem from a young man in good health. Some clones in this sample may be carry-over from other donors' samples.

The chain links TRBV9 to TRBJ2-6; D perhaps matches TRBD2 (6 bases). Germline lookup yields CDR1 SGDLS and CDR2 YYNGEE. The CDR3 runs 15 residues. With 4 bases removed from V and 4 bases from J, the gap between germline ends came to 12 bases. In DNA form, the CDR3 reads TGTGCCAGCAGCTCCACGAGCGGGGGGGCCAACGTCCTGACTTTC. Its translation is CASSSTSGGANVLTF.

This rearrangement joins TRBV19 to TRBJ1-1; D perhaps matches TRBD1 (6 bases). Germline V lookup: CDR1 LNHDA, CDR2 SQIVND (reference sequence). The length of the CDR3 is 17 residues. Deletions cut 4 bases from V and 1 base from J, with 19 bases between. This CDR3 reads CASSTGAWTARNTEAFF. The CDR3 DNA reads as TGTGCCAGTAGTACTGGTGCCTGGACAGCTCGGAACACTGAAGCTTTCTTT.

This chain joins TRBV5-3 and TRBJ1-3; TRBD1 might be the D (6 bases). TRBV5-3 is sorted into the ORF group, with uncertain function. The V end lost 5 bases, the J end lost 1 base, and 16 bases lay between the germline ends. The CDR3 spans 16 residues. The CDR3 DNA reads TGTGCCAGAAGGTCCCACCTACAGGGATCTGGAAACACCATATATTTT. Its protein is CARRSHLQGSGNTIYF.

The V gene is TRBV2, the J gene TRBJ1-1; D is unclear. Trimming took off 4 bases at V and 4 bases at J, with 7 bases between the two ends. CDR1 and CDR2 (germline): SNHLY, FYNNEI. This CDR3 region has 12 residues. DNA for the CDR3: TGTGCCAGCAGTGTCCCGTCCACTGAAGCTTTCTTT. Translation: CASSVPSTEAFF. Drawing the rest from reference TRBV2 and TRBJ1-1, the complete variable domain is EPEVTQTPSHQVTQMGQEVILRCVPISNHLYFYWYRQILGQKVEFLVSFYNNEISEKSEIFDDQFSVERPDGSNFTLKIRSTKLEDSAMYFCASSVPSTEAFFGQGTRLTVV.

J is TRBJ2-7 and V is TRBV5-1; D perhaps matches TRBD2 (5 bases). The V gene's germline CDR1 is SGHRS and CDR2 YFSETQ. The CDR3 spans 13 residues. V dropped 7 bases and J dropped 2 bases, with 13 bases sitting between them. The CDR3 reads CASGLRGPYEQYF. The CDR3 region has the DNA TGCGCCAGCGGTCTTCGGGGTCCCTACGAGCAGTACTTC.

This chain links TRBV19 with TRBJ1-1, with a weak D call TRBD1 (6 bases). CDR1 LNHDA and CDR2 SQIVND come from the germline V gene (reference sequence). This CDR3 is 14 amino acids long. V lost 4 bases, J lost 5 bases, and 14 bases lay in between. CDR3 amino acids: CASSSLQGVTEAFF. The CDR3 coding sequence is TGTGCCAGTAGTAGTCTACAGGGAGTTACTGAAGCTTTCTTT.

The chain couples TRBV13 to TRBJ1-1; TRBD1 is a possible D gene (6 bases). The V gene lost 5 bases and the J gene lost 0 bases, with 10 bases spanning the gap. Germline-derived CDR1 and CDR2 are PRHDT and FYEKMQ (reference sequence). CDR3 length: 14 residues. The CDR3, as DNA: TGTGCCAGCAGCCTAAGGGGGGTGAACACTGAAGCTTTCTTT. This translates into CASSLRGVNTEAFF.

V and J are TRBV2 and TRBJ2-7; D unclear. The CDR3 is made up of 15 amino acids. The germline V gene encodes CDR1 SNHLY and CDR2 FYNNEI. Trimming shortened V by 3 bases and J by 3 bases, and 15 bases separated the two germline ends. As DNA, the CDR3 is TGTGCCAGCAGTGAGAACGACTGGAAAATCTACGAGCAGTACTTC. The encoded protein is CASSENDWKIYEQYF. Full variable domain (missing parts from reference TRBV2 and TRBJ2-7): EPEVTQTPSHQVTQMGQEVILRCVPISNHLYFYWYRQILGQKVEFLVSFYNNEISEKSEIFDDQFSVERPDGSNFTLKIRSTKLEDSAMYFCASSENDWKIYEQYFGPGTRLTVT.

The rearrangement links TRBV7-8 to TRBJ2-7; D might be TRBD2 (5 bases). The CDR3 has 13 amino acids. Germline CDR1 reads SGHVS; CDR2 reads FQNEAQ. Trimming removed 1 base at V and 3 bases at J, with 7 bases between. This CDR3 is CASSLGGYYEQYF. CDR3 bases: TGTGCCAGCAGCTTAGGAGGGTACTACGAGCAGTACTTC.

The chain uses TRBV7-8 and TRBJ2-5; D is unclear. V was cut by 7 bases and J by 1 base, with 13 bases left in between. The germline V gene encodes CDR1 SGHVS and CDR2 FQNEAQ. The CDR3 covers 14 residues. The CDR3 bases are TGTGCCAGCAAACCAAGCATGGTCCAAGAGACCCAGTACTTC. Translating gives CASKPSMVQETQYF.

Regarding this clone: This sample includes further DNA sequences coding for the same CDR3. This chain connects TRBV5-6 to TRBJ2-7; D remains ambiguous. Per the germline V gene, CDR1 is SGHDT and CDR2 is YYEEEE. With 1 base removed from V and 0 bases from J, the gap between germline ends came to 5 bases. This CDR3 region has 13 residues. Here the CDR3 DNA reads TGTGCCAGCAGCTTGACGGGCTCCTACGAGCAGTACTTC. Protein product: CASSLTGSYEQYF. The full variable domain, its missing parts supplied by reference TRBV5-6 and TRBJ2-7, is DAGVTQSPTHLIKTRGQQVTLRCSPKSGHDTVSWYQQALGQGPQFIFQYYEEEERQRGNFPDRFSGHQFPNYSSELNVNALLLGDSALYLCASSLTGSYEQYFGPGTRLTVT.

The chain uses TRBV12-5 and TRBJ2-7, with D unclear. CDR3 length equals 15 residues. Trimming removed 2 bases at V and 1 base at J, with 12 bases between. The germline V gene encodes CDR1 LGHNT and CDR2 FRNRAP. DNA for the CDR3: TGTGCTAGTGGTTTGTGGCGCAGTGGTTCCTACGAGCAGTACTTC. Its protein is CASGLWRSGSYEQYF.

With respect to this clone: A much larger clone lies one base from this, so it may be a read error. This specimen includes other DNA sequences encoding the same CDR3. The chain recombines TRBV9 with TRBJ2-2; no reliable D call. CDR1 is SGDLS, CDR2 YYNGEE, per germline. This CDR3 region has 12 residues. Trimming removed 4 bases from V and 1 base from J, with 2 bases in between. The CDR3 nucleotides read TGTGCCAGCAGCCTGAACACCGGGGAGCTGTTTTTT. The encoded protein is CASSLNTGELFF.

In DNA, the CDR3 is TGTGCCAGCAGCCCCCGAGACAGCGGGAGGGGCGAGCAGTACTTC. Protein sequence: CASSPRDSGRGEQYF. The chain couples TRBV4-2 to TRBJ2-7, with 10 bases identical to TRBD2. The CDR3 has 15 amino acids. The V gene's germline CDR1 is LGHNA and CDR2 YNFKEQ. The V and J ends lost 4 bases and 6 bases, in that order; junction bases with no gene match: 9.

The CDR3 protein is CASRRQSSYEQYF. The CDR3 DNA follows: TGTGCCAGCCGTCGACAGAGCTCCTACGAGCAGTACTTC. This chain connects TRBV7-9 to TRBJ2-7; TRBD1 might be the D (5 bases). Germline V CDR1 and CDR2: SEHNR, FQNEAQ (reference sequence). The ends were cut back, 8 bases at V and 0 bases at J, with 11 bases in the middle. CDR3 length: 13 residues.

The gene calls are TRBV15 and TRBJ2-5, with unresolved D. This CDR3 is built from 13 residues. The germline CDR1 and CDR2 sequences are LNHNV and YYDKDF (reference sequence). V was trimmed by 6 bases and J by 1 base, leaving 9 bases between them. This CDR3 reads CATRTDAQETQYF. CDR3 coding DNA: TGTGCCACCAGGACCGATGCCCAAGAGACCCAGTACTTC.

This clone was counted a few times. The identical CDR3 is also encoded by other nucleotide sequences in the sample. This sequence joins TRBV28 and TRBJ1-5, with a possible D match to TRBD1 (6 bases). Trimming took 5 bases from V and 0 from J, leaving 8 bases between them. The CDR3 spans 14 residues. Germline V gene lookup returns CDR1 MDHEN and CDR2 SYDVKM. The CDR3 DNA reads TGTGCCAGCAGTCGGACAGATAGCAATCAGCCCCAGCATTTT. Its translation: CASSRTDSNQPQHF.

V is TRBV21-1 and J is TRBJ1-1; TRBD1, the D gene given by the table, was not confirmed from the DNA. TRBV21-1 represents a pseudogene. The CDR3 runs 16 residues. The CDR3 sequence: CASSNRDSTVLFEAFF. The CDR3 DNA follows: TGTGCCAGCAGCAACCGGGACAGTACCGTTCTATTTGAAGCTTTCTTT.

CDR3 bases: TGCGCCAGCAGCTCACCCCACACCGACAGTCTTCCCGCGAGGAACACTGAAGCTTTCTTT. It specifies CASSSPHTDSLPARNTEAFF. The chain joins TRBV5-1 to TRBJ1-1, with D possibly TRBD1 on 5 matching bases. Per the germline V gene, CDR1 is SGHRS and CDR2 is YFSETQ. The CDR3 consists of 20 residues. The V gene lost 3 bases and the J gene lost 1 base, with 28 bases spanning the gap.

The gene calls are TRBV29-1 and TRBJ2-7, with D possibly TRBD2 on 6 matching bases. CDR3 length: 14 amino acids. Germline-derived CDR1 and CDR2 are SQVTM and ANQGSEA. V dropped 2 bases and J dropped 2 bases, with 13 bases sitting between them. CDR3 DNA sequence: TGCAGCGTTGAAATTAGCGGAGTAACCTACGAGCAGTACTTC. It translates to CSVEISGVTYEQYF.

The chain carries TRBV7-3 and TRBJ2-7, with 10 nucleotides matching TRBD2. Germline V gene data show CDR1 as SGHTA and CDR2 as FQGTGA. The CDR3 loop spans 17 amino acids. J gave up 3 bases and V 1 base, and 9 bases lay outside the gene matches. As DNA, the CDR3 is TGTGCCAGCAGCTTAATTCGTGTGGCTAGCGGGAGCTACGAGCAGTACTTC. This encodes CASSLIRVASGSYEQYF.

This chain joins TRBV28 and TRBJ1-1; weak D call: TRBD1 (5 bases). The CDR3 covers 11 residues. V lost 10 bases and J 5 bases, leaving 11 bases between the germline ends. The germline CDR1 and CDR2 sequences are MDHEN and SYDVKM. This chain's CDR3 is CATGRGTEAFF. CDR3 DNA: TGTGCCACGGGCCGGGGGACTGAAGCTTTCTTT.

The V and J genes are TRBV4-1 and TRBJ2-7; D perhaps matches TRBD1 (6 bases). This CDR3 has 14 residues. V gave up 0 bases and J gave up 4 bases, with 10 bases separating them. Germline assignment: CDR1 MGHRA and CDR2 YSYEKL. In DNA form, the CDR3 reads TGCGCCAGCAGCCAAGACCGGGACACTTACGAGCAGTACTTC. Amino acids: CASSQDRDTYEQYF.

Concerning this clone: The same CDR3 arises from other DNA sequences in this sample as well. This rearrangement joins TRBV28 to TRBJ2-7; D unresolved. V gave up 5 bases and J gave up 3 bases, with 11 bases separating them. The CDR3 extends over 13 amino acids. Germline V gene sequence: CDR1 MDHEN, CDR2 SYDVKM. CDR3 region: CASSPRASYEQYF. The CDR3 coding sequence is TGTGCCAGCAGTCCCCGGGCGAGCTACGAGCAGTACTTC. Full variable domain (missing parts from reference TRBV28 and TRBJ2-7): DVKVTQSSRYLVKRTGEKVFLECVQDMDHENMFWYRQDPGLGLRLIYFSYDVKMKEKGDIPEGYSVSREKKERFSLILESASTNQTSMYLCASSPRASYEQYFGPGTRLTVT.

As regards this clone: A much larger clonotype is one base distant, so this may be a read error. This chain uses TRBV7-2 with TRBJ2-7, with TRBD1 matching 7 bases. The length of the CDR3 is 13 residues. V trimming: 5 bases; J trimming: 0 bases; junction bases outside the gene matches: 1. CDR1 is SGHTA and CDR2 is FQGNSA in the germline V gene. For the CDR3, the DNA is TGTGCCAGCAGCCGGGACAGCTCCTACGAGCAGTACTTC. Amino acid sequence: CASSRDSSYEQYF.

The chain couples TRBV21-1 to TRBJ2-3; TRBD1 was called by the table and not checked on the DNA. TRBV21-1 is deemed a pseudogene. The CDR3 totals 18 residues. The CDR3 bases are TGTGCCAGCAGCAGGGGACAGGGGACTATTTTGAGCACAGATACGCAGTATTTT. As protein: CASSRGQGTILSTDTQYF.

The chain has TRBV14 and TRBJ1-1, with no clear D. This CDR3 is built from 12 residues. The ends were cut back, 4 bases at V and 6 bases at J, with 9 bases in the middle. Germline V gives CDR1 SGHDN, CDR2 FVKESK. Written as DNA, the CDR3 is TGTGCCAGCAGCCTCGGACGGGCTGAAGCTTTCTTT. Protein sequence: CASSLGRAEAFF.

The V and J genes are TRBV19 and TRBJ1-4; D not resolved. Trimming took 7 bases from V and 3 from J, leaving 12 bases between them. Germline V gene data show CDR1 as LNHDA and CDR2 as SQIVND (reference sequence). CDR3 length equals 14 residues. In DNA, the CDR3 is TGTGCCAGTATGTCCATCCAGGCTAATGAAAAACTGTTTTTT. It specifies CASMSIQANEKLFF.

The rearrangement uses TRBV19 and TRBJ2-1; TRBD1 or TRBD2 may be the D gene (6 bases each). The CDR3 runs 16 residues. The germline V gene encodes CDR1 LNHDA and CDR2 SQIVND (reference sequence). V lost 1 base and J 2 bases, leaving 12 bases between the germline ends. CDR3 in DNA: TGTGCCAGTAGTATAGGAGGAGGGGGGACCTACAATGAGCAGTTCTTC. Its translation is CASSIGGGGTYNEQFF. The full variable domain, with the rest looked up from reference TRBV19 and TRBJ2-1, is DGGITQSPKYLFRKEGQNVTLSCEQNLNHDAMYWYRQDPGQGLRLIYYSQIVNDFQKGDIAEGYSVSREKKESFPLTVTSAQKNPTAFYLCASSIGGGGTYNEQFFGPGTRLTVL.

The chain carries TRBV11-2 and TRBJ2-3; 15 positions agree with TRBD2. This CDR3 is 16 amino acids long. CDR1 SGHAT and CDR2 FQNNGV come from the germline V gene. V shed 3 bases, J shed 3 bases, and the junction held 1 base outside the gene matches. The CDR3 bases are TGTGCCAGCAGCTTCGGACTAGCGGGAGGGACAGATACGCAGTATTTT. Protein product: CASSFGLAGGTDTQYF.